Each of the 31 T cell receptor beta chains below was sequenced from the same sample in a study of blood T cell repertoires in COVID-19. Profiling relied on immunoSEQ multiplex PCR, and the TCRdb table lists in-frame clones only, not all of them. Altogether over 300,000 clones are present, about nine tenths being singletons, with the ten largest covering under 11%. Specimen: PBMCs or T cells enriched from blood (not recorded which). Receptor source: a woman between 18 and 30 years old who had recovered from COVID-19.

In nucleotides, the CDR3 is TGTGCCAGTAGAAGTACCGGGACAGCTTACACTGAAGCTTTCTTT. This gives the protein CASRSTGTAYTEAFF. This chain joins TRBV19 and TRBJ1-1; 7 nucleotides line up with TRBD1. This CDR3 region has 15 residues. V dropped 6 bases and J dropped 3; count of bases not matched to a gene: 10. Germline V gives CDR1 LNHDA, CDR2 SQIVND (reference sequence).

This clone was seen just once. The chain employs TRBV2 and TRBJ1-1; a weak D match, TRBD1 (5 bases). V was pared by 6 bases and J by 7 bases, with 9 bases between. Per the germline V gene, CDR1 is SNHLY and CDR2 is FYNNEI. CDR3 length equals 11 residues. The CDR3 loop reads CASRGQGEAFF. For the CDR3, the DNA is TGTGCCAGCAGGGGGCAGGGTGAAGCTTTCTTT.

This chain joins TRBV2 and TRBJ1-2; 10 bases line up with TRBD1. Germline values: CDR1 SNHLY, CDR2 FYNNEI. CDR3 size: 16 residues. V shed 2 bases, J shed 7 bases, and the junction held 10 bases outside the gene matches. CDR3 loop: CASSENWMRTGGGYTF. In DNA form, the CDR3 reads TGTGCCAGCAGTGAAAATTGGATGCGGACAGGGGGTGGCTACACCTTC. The whole variable domain, remainder taken from reference TRBV2 and TRBJ1-2, is EPEVTQTPSHQVTQMGQEVILRCVPISNHLYFYWYRQILGQKVEFLVSFYNNEISEKSEIFDDQFSVERPDGSNFTLKIRSTKLEDSAMYFCASSENWMRTGGGYTFGSGTRLTVV.

This clone was picked up a small number of times. CDR3 DNA sequence: TGTGCCAGCAGCTTGACAGCGACTAACTATGGCTACACCTTC. It yields the protein CASSLTATNYGYTF. The gene calls are TRBV3-1 (or the pseudogene TRBV3-2) and TRBJ1-2, with D maybe TRBD1 (5 bases). There are 14 residues in the CDR3. With 5 bases removed from V and 0 bases from J, the gap between germline ends came to 10 bases. Per the germline V gene, CDR1 is LGHDT and CDR2 is YNNKEL (reference sequence).

This chain links TRBV21-1 with TRBJ1-2; TRBD1 was called by the table and not checked on the DNA. TRBV21-1 is described as a pseudogene. The CDR3 sequence is 18 residues long. For the CDR3, the DNA is TGTGCCAGCAGCCATGGGCTCTCAGGGGAGCCTATAGACTATGGCTACACCTTC. This sequence encodes CASSHGLSGEPIDYGYTF.

The chain joins TRBV27 to TRBJ2-7, with 9 bases identical to TRBD2. The ends lost 1 base at V and 2 bases at J; junction bases unmatched: 15. The CDR3 covers 19 residues. In germline, CDR1 is MNHEY, CDR2 SMNVEV (reference sequence). CDR3 amino acids: CASSLLSSLAGSRAYEQYF. The DNA of the CDR3 is TGTGCCAGCAGTTTATTGAGTAGTCTAGCGGGATCCCGAGCCTACGAGCAGTACTTC.

V gene TRBV3-1 (or the pseudogene TRBV3-2) combines with J gene TRBJ2-3, with D perhaps matching TRBD2 (5 bases). Germline assignment: CDR1 LGHDT and CDR2 YNNKEL (reference sequence). This CDR3 is 14 amino acids long. V was trimmed by 2 bases and J by 6 bases, leaving 12 bases between them. The CDR3 DNA is TGTGCCAGCAGCCAATTCGGGAATGAGGATACGCAGTATTTT. Translating it yields CASSQFGNEDTQYF.

The CDR3 is CASSESTFRTSGGKYQETQYF. The CDR3 DNA follows: TGTGCCAGCAGTGAATCGACATTTCGGACTAGCGGGGGGAAGTACCAAGAGACCCAGTACTTC. This rearrangement joins TRBV2 to TRBJ2-5; 14 bases are a match to TRBD2. This CDR3 region has 21 residues. The ends lost 2 bases at V and 0 bases at J; junction bases unmatched: 14. CDR1 is SNHLY, CDR2 FYNNEI, per germline.

The chain is built from TRBV7-6 and TRBJ2-7, with 10 bases that match TRBD1. With V trimmed by 5 bases and J by 4 bases, 8 bases remained unmatched. Germline CDR1 and CDR2: SGHVS and FNYEAQ. The CDR3 covers 15 residues. CDR3 amino acids: CASSPSRDRGYEQYF. DNA of the CDR3: TGTGCCAGCAGCCCCTCCCGGGACAGGGGTTACGAGCAGTACTTC.

This rearrangement joins TRBV5-8 to TRBJ1-3, with D uncertain. V was pared by 1 base and J by 0 bases, with 11 bases between. The germline V gene encodes CDR1 SGHTS and CDR2 YDEGEE. This CDR3 contains 16 residues. CDR3 loop: CASSLIPSDSGNTIYF. The CDR3 DNA reads as TGTGCCAGCAGCTTGATTCCCAGCGACTCTGGAAACACCATATATTTT.

The chain combines TRBV10-3 with TRBJ2-7; 9 bases line up with TRBD1. The CDR3 runs 13 residues. Germline assignment: CDR1 ENHRY and CDR2 SYGVKD. V shed 7 bases, J shed 6 bases, and the junction held 7 bases outside the gene matches. The CDR3 region has the DNA TGTGCCATCAAAACTTCGACAGGGGGCGAGCAGTACTTC. Translated: CAIKTSTGGEQYF.

The genes are TRBV29-1 and TRBJ1-4; 7 nucleotides line up with TRBD1. V shed 7 bases, J shed 0 bases, and the junction held 11 bases outside the gene matches. This CDR3 has 16 residues. Looked up from germline, CDR1 is SQVTM and CDR2 is ANQGSEA. CDR3 nucleotides: TGCAGCGCTGGATGGGGACAGCGAGCAACTAATGAAAAACTGTTTTTT. Its protein product is CSAGWGQRATNEKLFF. Supplemented by reference TRBV29-1 and TRBJ1-4, the full variable domain reads SAVISQKPSRDICQRGTSLTIQCQVDSQVTMMFWYRQQPGQSLTLIATANQGSEATYESGFVIDKFPISRPNLTFSTLTVSNMSPEDSSIYLCSAGWGQRATNEKLFFGSGTQLSVL.

This chain connects TRBV3-1 (or the pseudogene TRBV3-2) to TRBJ1-5, with D perhaps matching TRBD1 (5 bases). The V end was cut by 1 base, the J end by 0 bases, with 7 bases between. The germline gives CDR1 LGHDT, CDR2 YNNKEL (reference sequence). The CDR3 totals 15 residues. CDR3 sequence: CASSQARDSNQPQHF. CDR3 sequence (DNA): TGTGCCAGCAGCCAAGCCAGGGATAGCAATCAGCCCCAGCATTTT.

This chain links TRBV2 with TRBJ2-7; 9 nucleotides match TRBD1. J was trimmed by 5 bases and V by 6 bases; bases with no gene match: 14. Germline V gene lookup returns CDR1 SNHLY and CDR2 FYNNEI. This CDR3 has 16 residues. The CDR3 loop is CASSEQGALASDEQYF. CDR3 nucleotides: TGTGCCAGCAGCGAACAGGGGGCGCTTGCTTCGGACGAGCAGTACTTC.

The V gene is TRBV6-5, the J gene TRBJ1-1; maybe TRBD1 (5 bases). Trimming removed 0 bases at V and 3 bases at J, with 14 bases between. The CDR3 has 16 amino acids. Germline CDR1 reads MNHEY; CDR2 reads SVGAGI. The CDR3, as DNA: TGTGCCAGCAGTTACTCATTCGTGACAGTGCACACTGAAGCTTTCTTT. It yields the protein CASSYSFVTVHTEAFF.

This clone was observed once. The rearrangement uses TRBV9 and TRBJ1-4; TRBD1 matches 8 bases. The germline V gene encodes CDR1 SGDLS and CDR2 YYNGEE. The CDR3 is 17 amino acids. V was clipped by 4 bases and J by 3 bases; unmatched bases: 11. In DNA form, the CDR3 reads TGTGCCAGCAGCCCCAAGCCGGGACAGGAACCTAATGAAAAACTGTTTTTT. It is translated as CASSPKPGQEPNEKLFF.

V usage is TRBV28 and J usage is TRBJ1-1, with 7 bases lining up with TRBD1. The length of the CDR3 is 16 residues. Trimming cost V 5 bases and J 0 bases; bases outside gene matches: 9. CDR1 is MDHEN and CDR2 is SYDVKM in the germline V gene. The CDR3: CASSLGTAPMNTEAFF. CDR3 DNA: TGTGCCAGCAGTCTTGGGACAGCTCCGATGAACACTGAAGCTTTCTTT.

Here the CDR3 DNA reads TGCGCCAGCAGCTTGGCTAGTAAGGAGACCCAGTACTTC. Residues: CASSLASKETQYF. The V call is TRBV5-1, the J call TRBJ2-5; D gene ambiguous. The CDR3 totals 13 residues. Per germline, CDR1 SGHRS and CDR2 YFSETQ. V dropped 0 bases and J dropped 5 bases, with 8 bases sitting between them.

The J gene is TRBJ2-3, the V gene TRBV5-6; D gene ambiguous. Germline values: CDR1 SGHDT, CDR2 YYEEEE. The CDR3 is made up of 12 amino acids. Trimming cost V 4 bases and J 5 bases, with 8 bases left between them. CDR3 sequence reads: CASSPRRDTQYF. In DNA form, the CDR3 reads TGTGCCAGCAGCCCGCGGAGAGATACGCAGTATTTT.

This rearrangement joins TRBV15 to TRBJ2-3, with D perhaps TRBD2 (6 bases). The CDR3 covers 16 residues. Germline V gives CDR1 LNHNV, CDR2 YYDKDF (reference sequence). Between the trimmed V and J ends, which lost 0 bases and 5 bases, there was a span of 15 bases. CDR3 sequence: CATSRDRTPGGDTQYF. CDR3 in DNA: TGTGCCACCAGCAGAGACCGGACACCCGGGGGAGATACGCAGTATTTT.

The chain employs TRBV9 and TRBJ2-7; the match to TRBD2 covers 7 bases. The CDR3 is made up of 14 amino acids. Unmatched junction bases numbered 3, after V lost 0 bases and J lost 3 bases. Germline CDR1 and CDR2: SGDLS and YYNGEE. The CDR3 region has the DNA TGTGCCAGCAGCGTAGAGGTAGCGGGCTACGAGCAGTACTTC. The encoded protein is CASSVEVAGYEQYF.

The chain recombines TRBV30 with TRBJ2-1, with TRBD2 matching over 9 bases. Germline V gene lookup returns CDR1 GTSNPN and CDR2 SVGIG (reference sequence). The CDR3 runs to 14 residues. The junction had 6 bases not matched to a gene; V was cut back by 3 bases and J by 6 bases. CDR3 amino acids: CAWRGTSSLNEQFF. In DNA, the CDR3 is TGTGCCTGGAGGGGGACTAGCTCCCTCAATGAGCAGTTCTTC.

This chain uses TRBV3-1 (or the pseudogene TRBV3-2) with TRBJ1-1, with D perhaps TRBD1 (5 bases). CDR1 LGHDT and CDR2 YNNKEL come from the germline V gene (reference sequence). This CDR3 is built from 15 residues. With 3 bases removed from V and 7 bases from J, the gap between germline ends came to 18 bases. CDR3 residues: CASSQGTGGFDEAFF. DNA of the CDR3: TGTGCCAGCAGCCAGGGTACAGGTGGTTTCGATGAAGCTTTCTTT.

The J gene is TRBJ2-5, the V gene TRBV10-3; TRBD1 matches 9 bases. The germline CDR1 and CDR2 sequences are ENHRY and SYGVKD. V was pared by 3 bases and J by 4 bases, with 9 bases of the junction left unmatched. This CDR3 has 16 residues. CDR3 protein: CAISDSRTGEGETQYF. In DNA form, the CDR3 reads TGTGCCATCAGTGACTCTAGGACAGGGGAAGGAGAGACCCAGTACTTC.

This clone has more than one count but fewer than ten. The chain recombines TRBV29-1 with TRBJ1-2; 7 nucleotides match TRBD1. J was trimmed by 3 bases and V by 3 bases; bases with no gene match: 7. Per germline, CDR1 SQVTM and CDR2 ANQGSEA. There are 14 residues in the CDR3. Written as DNA, the CDR3 is TGCAGCGTTGAGGGACAGAGCACAGACTATGGCTACACCTTC. Amino acid sequence: CSVEGQSTDYGYTF.

The chain uses TRBV7-3 and TRBJ2-1, with TRBD2 identical over 7 bases. CDR1 SGHTA and CDR2 FQGTGA come from the germline V gene. J lost 2 bases, V lost 1 base, and 5 bases had no gene match. The CDR3 runs to 16 residues. CDR3 nucleotide sequence: TGTGCCAGCAGCTTAAAGGGCGGGAGCGCCTACAATGAGCAGTTCTTC. It yields the protein CASSLKGGSAYNEQFF.

In this sample, this clone turned up once. The V call is TRBV27, the J call TRBJ2-7, with TRBD1 matching over 8 bases. This CDR3 comprises 16 residues. Trimming cost V 2 bases and J 2 bases; bases outside gene matches: 8. Germline CDR1 is MNHEY and CDR2 is SMNVEV (reference sequence). The CDR3 nucleotides are TGTGCCAGCAGTTTAGGTACGAGACAGGGGACCTACGAGCAGTACTTC. Residues: CASSLGTRQGTYEQYF.

The rearrangement uses TRBV6-4 and TRBJ1-2; TRBD1 matches at 9 bases. Trimming removed 8 bases from V and 7 bases from J; junction bases left unmatched: 5. CDR1 and CDR2 (germline): MRHNA, SNTAGT. CDR3 size: 12 residues. CDR3 amino acids: CASDRTGVGYTF. As DNA, the CDR3 is TGTGCCAGCGATAGGACAGGGGTTGGCTACACCTTC.

This clone appeared a single time. The V and J genes are TRBV18 and TRBJ1-1; possibly TRBD1 for D (5 bases). V was shortened by 4 bases and J by 1 base, with 13 bases between the two germline ends. Germline-derived CDR1 and CDR2 are KGHSH and LQKENI. The CDR3 extends over 15 amino acids. The CDR3 DNA sequence: TGTGCCAGCTCACTTCTCTGGGGGGAGAACACTGAAGCTTTCTTT. Its protein product is CASSLLWGENTEAFF.

This clone was counted a single time. The chain links TRBV7-9 to TRBJ1-1, with D hard to call. Germline CDR1 is SEHNR and CDR2 is FQNEAQ (reference sequence). CDR3 length equals 13 residues. V lost 5 bases, J lost 4 bases, and 11 bases lay in between. As DNA, the CDR3 is TGTGCCAGCAGCCCTTCTTTCGGCACTGAAGCTTTCTTT. Protein product: CASSPSFGTEAFF. The full variable domain, rest sourced from reference TRBV7-9 and TRBJ1-1, is DTGVSQNPRHKITKRGQNVTFRCDPISEHNRLYWYRQTLGQGPEFLTYFQNEAQLEKSRLLSDRFSAERPKGSFSTLEIQRTEQGDSAMYLCASSPSFGTEAFFGQGTRLTVV.

CDR3 sequence reads: CASSSGLDSHTEAFF. The CDR3 DNA follows: TGTGCCAGCAGTTCGGGATTGGACAGCCACACTGAAGCTTTCTTT. The gene calls are TRBV5-6 and TRBJ1-1; D is perhaps TRBD1 (6 bases). The CDR3 sequence is 15 residues long. The germline gives CDR1 SGHDT, CDR2 YYEEEE. Trimming pared 5 bases from V and 3 bases from J, leaving 17 bases between.